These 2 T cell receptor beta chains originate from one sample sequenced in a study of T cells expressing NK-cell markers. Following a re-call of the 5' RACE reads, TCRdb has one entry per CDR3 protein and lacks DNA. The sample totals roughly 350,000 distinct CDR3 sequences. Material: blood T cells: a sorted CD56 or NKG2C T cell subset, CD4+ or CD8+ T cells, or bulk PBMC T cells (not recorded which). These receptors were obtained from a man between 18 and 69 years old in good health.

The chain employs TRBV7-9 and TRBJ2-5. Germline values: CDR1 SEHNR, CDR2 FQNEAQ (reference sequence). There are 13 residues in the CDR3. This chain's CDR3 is CASTTGYQETQYF. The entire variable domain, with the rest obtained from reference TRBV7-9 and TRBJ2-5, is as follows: DTGVSQNPRHKITKRGQNVTFRCDPISEHNRLYWYRQTLGQGPEFLTYFQNEAQLEKSRLLSDRFSAERPKGSFSTLEIQRTEQGDSAMYLCASTTGYQETQYFGPGTRLLVL.

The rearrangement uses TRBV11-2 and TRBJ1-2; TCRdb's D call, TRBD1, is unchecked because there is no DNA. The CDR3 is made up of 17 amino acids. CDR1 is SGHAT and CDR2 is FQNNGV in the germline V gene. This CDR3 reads CASSLGRGVTVSGGYTF.